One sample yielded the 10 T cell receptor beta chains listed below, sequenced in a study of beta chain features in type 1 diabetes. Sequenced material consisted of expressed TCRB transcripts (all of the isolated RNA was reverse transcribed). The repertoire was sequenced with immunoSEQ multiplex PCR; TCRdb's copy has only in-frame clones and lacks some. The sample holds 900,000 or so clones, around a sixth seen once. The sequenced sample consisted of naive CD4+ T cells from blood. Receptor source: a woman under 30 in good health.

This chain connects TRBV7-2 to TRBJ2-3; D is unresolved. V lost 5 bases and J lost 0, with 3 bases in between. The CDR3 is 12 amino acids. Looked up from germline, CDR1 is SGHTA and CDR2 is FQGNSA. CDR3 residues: CASSASTDTQYF. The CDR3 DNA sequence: TGTGCCAGCAGCGCAAGCACAGATACGCAGTATTTT.

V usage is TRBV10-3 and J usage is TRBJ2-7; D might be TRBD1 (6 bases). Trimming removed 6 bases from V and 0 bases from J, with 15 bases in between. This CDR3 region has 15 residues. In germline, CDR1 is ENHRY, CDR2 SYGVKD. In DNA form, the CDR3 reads TGTGCCATCAGAGAGGGGGACCTGCCCTCCTACGAGCAGTACTTC. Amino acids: CAIREGDLPSYEQYF.

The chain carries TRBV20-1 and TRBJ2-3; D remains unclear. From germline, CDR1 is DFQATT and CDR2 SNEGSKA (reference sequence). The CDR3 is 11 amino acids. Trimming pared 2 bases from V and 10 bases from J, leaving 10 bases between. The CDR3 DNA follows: TGCAGTGCTAGATCTCCGCCCGCGCAGTATTTT. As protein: CSARSPPAQYF.

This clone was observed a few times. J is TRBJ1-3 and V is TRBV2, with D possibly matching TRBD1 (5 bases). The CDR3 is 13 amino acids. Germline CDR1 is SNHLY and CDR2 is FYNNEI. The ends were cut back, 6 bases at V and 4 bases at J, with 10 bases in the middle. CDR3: CASRDTAGNTIYF. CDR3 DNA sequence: TGTGCCAGCAGGGACACAGCAGGAAACACCATATATTTT.

The CDR3 sequence is CASSQGSVRRGSGELFF. The CDR3 coding sequence is TGCGCCAGCAGCCAAGGGTCGGTTAGACGGGGTTCCGGGGAGCTGTTTTTT. This chain links TRBV4-1 with TRBJ2-2; a possible D gene is TRBD2 (5 bases). Trimming took off 1 base at V and 6 bases at J, with 18 bases between the two ends. Germline V gives CDR1 MGHRA, CDR2 YSYEKL. The CDR3 extends over 17 amino acids.

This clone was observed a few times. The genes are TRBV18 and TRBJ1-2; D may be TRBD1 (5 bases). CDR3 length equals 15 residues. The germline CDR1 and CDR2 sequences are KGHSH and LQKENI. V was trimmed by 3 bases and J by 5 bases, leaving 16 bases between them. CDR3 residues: CASSPPTVVGYGYTF. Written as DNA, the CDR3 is TGTGCCAGCTCACCCCCGACAGTGGTCGGATATGGCTACACCTTC. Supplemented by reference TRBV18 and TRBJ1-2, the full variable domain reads NAGVMQNPRHLVRRRGQEARLRCSPMKGHSHVYWYRQLPEEGLKFMVYLQKENIIDESGMPKERFSAEFPKEGPSILRIQQVVRGDSAAYFCASSPPTVVGYGYTFGSGTRLTVV.

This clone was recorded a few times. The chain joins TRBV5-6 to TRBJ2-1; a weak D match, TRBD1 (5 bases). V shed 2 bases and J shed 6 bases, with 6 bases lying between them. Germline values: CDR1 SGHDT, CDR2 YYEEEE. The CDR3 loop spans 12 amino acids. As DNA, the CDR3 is TGTGCCAGCAGCTTTAGGGGCAATGAGCAGTTCTTC. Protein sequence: CASSFRGNEQFF. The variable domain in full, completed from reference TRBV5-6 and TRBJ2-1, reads DAGVTQSPTHLIKTRGQQVTLRCSPKSGHDTVSWYQQALGQGPQFIFQYYEEEERQRGNFPDRFSGHQFPNYSSELNVNALLLGDSALYLCASSFRGNEQFFGPGTRLTVL.

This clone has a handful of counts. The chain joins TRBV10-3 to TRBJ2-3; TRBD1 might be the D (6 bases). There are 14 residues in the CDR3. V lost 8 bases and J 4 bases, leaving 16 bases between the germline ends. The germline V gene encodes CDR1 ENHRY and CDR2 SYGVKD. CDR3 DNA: TGTGCCATCGGGGGCAGGGTTGATTCAGATACGCAGTATTTT. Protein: CAIGGRVDSDTQYF.

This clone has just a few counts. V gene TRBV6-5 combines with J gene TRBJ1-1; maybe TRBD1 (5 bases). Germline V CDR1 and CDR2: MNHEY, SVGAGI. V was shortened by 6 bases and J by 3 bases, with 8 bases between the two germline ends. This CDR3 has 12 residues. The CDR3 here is CASRWGDTEAFF. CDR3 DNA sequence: TGTGCCAGCAGGTGGGGGGACACTGAAGCTTTCTTT.

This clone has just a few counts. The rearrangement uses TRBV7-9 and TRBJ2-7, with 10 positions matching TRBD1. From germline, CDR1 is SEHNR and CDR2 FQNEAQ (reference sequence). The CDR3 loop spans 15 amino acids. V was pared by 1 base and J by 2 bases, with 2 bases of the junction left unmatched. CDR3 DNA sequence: TGTGCCAGCAGCTTAGGGGGACAGGGGACCTACGAGCAGTACTTC. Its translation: CASSLGGQGTYEQYF.